This entry lists 17 T cell receptor beta chains sequenced from one sample in a study of shared clonotypes between healthy human individuals. Some clones are missing from TCRdb's copy, which holds only in-frame ones; the method was immunoSEQ multiplex PCR. Of about 600,000 clones in the sample, over 95% were seen once. Positive CCR7 selection of CD45RO-negative cells yielded the naive CD8 cells, and terminally differentiated effector memory CD45RA+ cells were excluded. Sequencing used naive CD8+ T cells sorted from blood. These receptors originate from a woman in her twenties or thirties in good health.

This clone was seen once. The CDR3 loop reads CASSQDFRDWTDTQYF. CDR3 sequence (DNA): TGTGCCAGCAGCCAAGACTTCCGAGATTGGACAGATACGCAGTATTTT. The chain has TRBV14 and TRBJ2-3; D is ambiguous. Germline V CDR1 and CDR2: SGHDN, FVKESK. The CDR3 runs 16 residues. Deletions cut 0 bases from V and 3 bases from J, with 13 bases between.

V is TRBV27 and J is TRBJ1-2, with no clear D. Germline CDR1 and CDR2: MNHEY and SMNVEV (reference sequence). V lost 3 bases, J lost 8 bases, and 16 bases lay in between. This CDR3 spans 14 amino acids. In DNA form, the CDR3 reads TGTGCCAGCAGTTTCGATCAAGGGCTACGAGGCTACACCTTC. Encoded protein: CASSFDQGLRGYTF.

This sequence joins TRBV5-4 and TRBJ1-2; D is unclear. Germline V gene lookup returns CDR1 SGHNT and CDR2 YYREEE (reference sequence). CDR3 length: 14 amino acids. V was clipped by 2 bases and J by 4 bases, with 12 bases between them. CDR3 in amino acids: CASSFEGGGYGYTF. The CDR3 region has the DNA TGTGCCAGCAGCTTCGAGGGCGGAGGCTATGGCTACACCTTC.

The CDR3 coding sequence is TGTGCCAGCAGGGGGGACAGTTTCTGGAATCAGCCCCAGCATTTT. It codes for CASRGDSFWNQPQHF. V and J are TRBV6-1 and TRBJ1-5; 7 bases fit TRBD1. Germline assignment: CDR1 MNHNS and CDR2 SASEGT. CDR3 length equals 15 residues. J lost 4 bases, V lost 6 bases, and 9 bases had no gene match.

This rearrangement joins TRBV9 to TRBJ1-1, with unresolved D. Per the germline V gene, CDR1 is SGDLS and CDR2 is YYNGEE. The CDR3 is 14 amino acids. With 0 bases removed from V and 4 bases from J, the gap between germline ends came to 10 bases. This chain's CDR3 is CASSVGTWGTEAFF. CDR3 coding DNA: TGTGCCAGCAGCGTAGGGACCTGGGGCACTGAAGCTTTCTTT.

This chain uses TRBV5-6 with TRBJ2-7, with no clear D. Trimming took 0 bases from V and 4 from J, leaving 5 bases between them. The CDR3 runs to 12 residues. Germline CDR1 reads SGHDT; CDR2 reads YYEEEE. The CDR3 DNA sequence: TGTGCCAGCAGCTTGGACGGATACGAGCAGTACTTC. Translated, it gives CASSLDGYEQYF.

The CDR3 here is CASSGRGTAYEQYF. The CDR3 DNA reads TGCGCCAGCAGTGGCCGAGGGACAGCCTACGAGCAGTACTTC. The J gene is TRBJ2-5, the V gene TRBV10-1, with 7 bases matching TRBD1. The DNA end favors TRBJ2-7, so the J call may be wrong. CDR3 length: 14 amino acids. CDR1 is WNHNN, CDR2 SYGVQD, per germline (reference sequence).

The rearrangement uses TRBV13 and TRBJ1-5; D gene uncertain. Germline lookup yields CDR1 PRHDT and CDR2 FYEKMQ (reference sequence). V was shortened by 2 bases and J by 5 bases, with 10 bases between the two germline ends. CDR3 length: 14 amino acids. The DNA for the CDR3 is TGTGCCAGCAGCTTAAGGGAAAGTTATCAGCCCCAGCATTTT. Its protein product is CASSLRESYQPQHF.

The chain joins TRBV28 to TRBJ2-5, with 7 bases aligning to TRBD1. Germline V CDR1 and CDR2: MDHEN, SYDVKM. CDR3 size: 13 residues. J lost 6 bases, V lost 6 bases, and 7 bases had no gene match. The CDR3 protein is CASRQTGWKTQYF. In DNA form, the CDR3 reads TGTGCCAGCAGACAGACAGGGTGGAAGACCCAGTACTTC.

V is TRBV11-1 and J is TRBJ2-1; 8 bases align to TRBD2. With V trimmed by 4 bases and J by 6 bases, 8 bases remained unmatched. The CDR3 totals 15 residues. From germline, CDR1 is SGHAT and CDR2 FQDESV (reference sequence). CDR3 sequence: CASSSTPGGVNEQFF. The CDR3 DNA reads TGTGCCAGCAGCTCCACGCCGGGGGGGGTCAATGAGCAGTTCTTC.

A single count supports this clone. The V gene is TRBV28, the J gene TRBJ2-7; D remains unclear. The V end lost 5 bases, the J end lost 5 bases, and 16 bases lay between the germline ends. The CDR3 extends over 14 amino acids. Germline CDR1 is MDHEN and CDR2 is SYDVKM. CDR3 protein: CASSMDPLRHEQYF. CDR3 sequence (DNA): TGTGCCAGCAGTATGGACCCTCTCAGGCACGAGCAGTACTTC.

The rearrangement uses TRBV19 and TRBJ2-7; 8 bases are a match to TRBD2. Per the germline V gene, CDR1 is LNHDA and CDR2 is SQIVND (reference sequence). CDR3 length equals 15 residues. Unmatched junction bases numbered 6, after V lost 5 bases and J lost 0 bases. The CDR3 region has the DNA TGTGCCAGTAGTCCATTTAGCGGGGACTCCTACGAGCAGTACTTC. Its translation: CASSPFSGDSYEQYF.

This clone is a singleton in its sample. The chain joins TRBV28 to TRBJ1-5; D is unclear. The V gene's germline CDR1 is MDHEN and CDR2 SYDVKM. This CDR3 spans 13 amino acids. Trimming cost V 0 bases and J 5 bases, with 5 bases left between them. The CDR3 nucleotides are TGTGCCAGCAGTTTATGGGGAGATCAGCCCCAGCATTTT. Its translation is CASSLWGDQPQHF.

DNA for the CDR3: TGCAGCGTTGAAATCAGAACCTACGAGCAGTACTTC. Its protein is CSVEIRTYEQYF. The V call is TRBV29-1, the J call TRBJ2-7; D remains ambiguous. Per germline, CDR1 SQVTM and CDR2 ANQGSEA. Trimming took off 2 bases at V and 2 bases at J, with 7 bases between the two ends. The CDR3 loop spans 12 amino acids.

V is TRBV25-1 and J is TRBJ2-5; D is ambiguous. Trimming cost V 3 bases and J 9 bases, with 17 bases left between them. The CDR3 has 14 amino acids. The V gene's germline CDR1 is MGHDK and CDR2 SYGVNS. The CDR3 DNA reads as TGTGCCAGCAGTGACTTGAACCCTGGTATATCCCAGTACTTC. Residues: CASSDLNPGISQYF.

V usage is TRBV6-5 and J usage is TRBJ1-1; TRBD1 matches at 7 bases. Per the germline V gene, CDR1 is MNHEY and CDR2 is SVGAGI. The CDR3 contains 14 residues. The V segment lost 6 bases and the J segment 0 bases; nucleotides outside the gene matches: 4. CDR3 sequence (DNA): TGTGCCAGCAGCCTACAGGGGATGAACACTGAAGCTTTCTTT. Translating gives CASSLQGMNTEAFF.

This chain links TRBV27 with TRBJ2-2; D possibly corresponds to TRBD1 (6 bases). The V gene lost 8 bases and the J gene lost 1 base, with 11 bases spanning the gap. Germline V CDR1 and CDR2: MNHEY, SMNVEV (reference sequence). The CDR3 runs 14 residues. The DNA of the CDR3 is TGTGCCAGCCAACCGGGACAGAACACCGGGGAGCTGTTTTTT. Translating it yields CASQPGQNTGELFF.